These T cell receptor beta chains were read from a single sample in a study of T cell repertoires in aging, cancer and after chemotherapy. MiXCR, run by TCRdb on the multiplex PCR reads, gives a single entry per CDR3 protein. This sample has some 9,700 distinct CDR3 sequences, with about 30% found just once. The specimen was blood. These TCRs come from a human donor in good health. CDR3s include the opening cysteine and the closing phenylalanine or tryptophan. Each record gives: clone size, J gene, V gene, CDR3 protein. Clone size is not always given. Where it is, it says once, few, many or a class for expanded clones.

- TRBJ1-3 TRBV5-6 CASSLAPENSGNTIYF
- TRBJ2-3 TRBV15 CATSTMTSTDTQYF
few TRBJ2-1 TRBV27 CASSFLVQGMPYNEQFF
- TRBJ2-5 TRBV6-6 CASSLGGSWETQYF
medium-sized TRBJ2-7 TRBV29-1 CSAGLAGGSEQYF
- TRBJ1-3 TRBV12-3/TRBV12-4 CASSLGQGAVDTIYF
few TRBJ2-7 TRBV5-4 CASSLVGRGAYEQYF
- TRBJ1-4 TRBV19 CASRQGVKTTNEKLFF
- TRBJ1-2 TRBV5-5 CASSLALPPVDYGYTF
- TRBJ1-1 TRBV6-2/TRBV6-3 CASSYSTGALNTEAFF
medium-sized TRBJ1-1 TRBV11-3 CASSTVQGPGARAFF
- TRBJ1-2 TRBV24-1 CATSDSFSSGTGDGYTF
- TRBJ1-1 TRBV5-6 CASSLASEGFDTEAFF
- TRBJ2-7 TRBV7-6 CASSVSPETSGYEQYF
- TRBJ2-1 TRBV6-1 CASKDRGVGGNEQFF
- TRBJ1-2 TRBV7-9 CASSPAGQGSYGYTF
few TRBJ2-7 TRBV12-3/TRBV12-4 CASGSGPSYEQYF
- TRBJ1-2 TRBV12-3/TRBV12-4 CASRPGQNVYGYTF
few TRBJ2-1 TRBV6-1 CASSLTTGFRNEQFF
few TRBJ1-4 TRBV6-2/TRBV6-3 CASSYGNRGNEKLFF
- TRBJ2-2 TRBV7-2 CASSLGRGNTGELFF
- TRBJ1-1 TRBV11-1 CASSPQGMGTEAFF
few TRBJ2-5 TRBV5-6 CASSLIGETQYF
few TRBJ1-6 TRBV6-5 CASRKWGRDNSPLHF
- TRBJ1-6 TRBV10-3 CASRPLGGASYNSPLHF
few TRBJ2-7 TRBV5-6 CASSSPEERGTYEQYF
- TRBJ2-1 TRBV19 CASSMGLSEFF
- TRBJ2-7 TRBV19 CASMNNNVPYEQYF
few TRBJ1-1 TRBV24-1 CATSEVGNTEAFF
few TRBJ2-2 TRBV19 CASSLGTGANTGELFF
few TRBJ2-2 TRBV6-2/TRBV6-3 CASSEGGHTGELFF
few TRBJ1-3 TRBV19 CASDTGNTIYF
few TRBJ1-6 TRBV12-3/TRBV12-4 CASRPRTGSPLHF
- TRBJ1-6 TRBV30 CARSGGGLGIQDNSPLHF
few TRBJ2-2 TRBV6-4 CASSRWGTGSNTGELFF
- TRBJ2-7 TRBV27 CASRDRGRDEQYF
few TRBJ1-2 TRBV11-3 CASSPAGTGGYGYTF